Described below is a single T cell receptor (beta chain) sequence and its context. The sample belongs to a study of shared clonotypes between healthy human individuals. Positive CCR7 selection of CD45RO-negative cells yielded the naive CD8 cells, and terminally differentiated effector memory CD45RA+ cells were excluded. Repertoires were generated with immunoSEQ multiplex PCR, while TCRdb's copy carries only in-frame clones and drops some. The data show around 1.9 million clones, about 93% seen once. The germline CDR1 and CDR2 sequences are SQVTM and ANQGSEA. Between the trimmed V and J ends, which lost 4 bases and 4 bases, there was a span of 5 bases. The CDR3 runs 11 residues.

V and J are TRBV29-1 and TRBJ1-3; D uncertain. Specimen: naive CD8+ T cells from PBMCs. The sequence was obtained from a man aged 18-30 years in good health. Some clones in this sample may be carry-over from other donors' samples. CDR3 sequence (DNA): TGCAGCGTTGTAGAAGGAAACACCATATATTTT. Its protein product is CSVVEGNTIYF.